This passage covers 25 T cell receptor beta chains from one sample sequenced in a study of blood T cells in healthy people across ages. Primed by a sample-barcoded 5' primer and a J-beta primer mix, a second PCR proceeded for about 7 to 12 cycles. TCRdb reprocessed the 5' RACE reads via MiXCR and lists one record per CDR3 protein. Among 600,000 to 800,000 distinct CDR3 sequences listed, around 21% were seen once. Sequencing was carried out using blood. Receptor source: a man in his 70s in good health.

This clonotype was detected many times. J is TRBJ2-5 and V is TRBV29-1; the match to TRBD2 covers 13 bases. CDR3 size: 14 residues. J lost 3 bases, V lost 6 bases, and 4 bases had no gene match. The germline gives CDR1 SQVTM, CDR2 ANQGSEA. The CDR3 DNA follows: TGCAGCGTAACCGGGACTAGCGGGAAAGAGACCCAGTACTTC. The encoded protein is CSVTGTSGKETQYF.

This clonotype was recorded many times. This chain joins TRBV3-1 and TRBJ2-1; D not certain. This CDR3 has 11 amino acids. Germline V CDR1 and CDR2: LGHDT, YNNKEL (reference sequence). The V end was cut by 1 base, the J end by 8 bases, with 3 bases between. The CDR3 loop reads CASSQGDEQFF. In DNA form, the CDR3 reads TGTGCCAGCAGCCAAGGGGATGAGCAGTTCTTC.

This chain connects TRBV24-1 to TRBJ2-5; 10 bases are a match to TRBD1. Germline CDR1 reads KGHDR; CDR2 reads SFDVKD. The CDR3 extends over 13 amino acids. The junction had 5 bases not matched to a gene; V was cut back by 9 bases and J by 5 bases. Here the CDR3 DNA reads TGTGCCACCGGGACAGGGGAGTGGGAGACCCAGTACTTC. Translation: CATGTGEWETQYF.

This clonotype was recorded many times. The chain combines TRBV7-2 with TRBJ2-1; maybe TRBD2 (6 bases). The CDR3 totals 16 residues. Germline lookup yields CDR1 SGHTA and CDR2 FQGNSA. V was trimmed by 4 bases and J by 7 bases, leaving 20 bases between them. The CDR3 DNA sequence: TGTGCCAGCAGCTCCCAAGCGGGTAGAGTAGTGAATGAGCAGTTCTTC. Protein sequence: CASSSQAGRVVNEQFF.

The CDR3 DNA reads as TGCGCCAGCAGCGCCGGACAGAGTGCGAACACCGGGGAGCTGTTTTTT. Its translation: CASSAGQSANTGELFF. The rearrangement uses TRBV5-1 and TRBJ2-2; maybe TRBD1 (6 bases). V was trimmed by 4 bases and J by 0 bases, leaving 13 bases between them. From germline, CDR1 is SGHRS and CDR2 YFSETQ. The CDR3 contains 16 residues.

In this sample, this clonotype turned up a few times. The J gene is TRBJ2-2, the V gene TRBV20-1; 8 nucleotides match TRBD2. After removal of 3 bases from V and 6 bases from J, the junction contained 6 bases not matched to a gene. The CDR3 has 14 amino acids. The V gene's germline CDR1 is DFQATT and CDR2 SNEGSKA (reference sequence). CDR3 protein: CSARSGSTAGELFF. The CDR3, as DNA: TGCAGTGCTAGGAGCGGGAGTACCGCCGGGGAGCTGTTTTTT.

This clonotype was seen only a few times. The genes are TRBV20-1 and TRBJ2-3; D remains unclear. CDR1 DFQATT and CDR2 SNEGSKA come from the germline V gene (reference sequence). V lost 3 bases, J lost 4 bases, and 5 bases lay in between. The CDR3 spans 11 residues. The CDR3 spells CSASESDTQYF. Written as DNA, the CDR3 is TGCAGTGCTAGCGAGTCAGATACGCAGTATTTT.

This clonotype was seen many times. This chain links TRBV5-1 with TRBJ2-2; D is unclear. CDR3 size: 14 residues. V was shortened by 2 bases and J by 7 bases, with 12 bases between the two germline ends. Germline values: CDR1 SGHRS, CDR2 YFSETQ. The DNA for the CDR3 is TGCGCCAGCAGCTTCGTAGATTCCGGCGGGGAGCTGTTTTTT. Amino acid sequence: CASSFVDSGGELFF.

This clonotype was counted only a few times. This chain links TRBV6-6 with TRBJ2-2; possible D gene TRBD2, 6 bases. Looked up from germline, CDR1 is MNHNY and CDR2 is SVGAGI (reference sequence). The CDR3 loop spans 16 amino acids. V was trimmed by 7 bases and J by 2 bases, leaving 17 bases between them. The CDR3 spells CASTRITSPNTGELFF. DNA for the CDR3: TGTGCCAGCACCCGCATCACTAGCCCAAACACCGGGGAGCTGTTTTTT.

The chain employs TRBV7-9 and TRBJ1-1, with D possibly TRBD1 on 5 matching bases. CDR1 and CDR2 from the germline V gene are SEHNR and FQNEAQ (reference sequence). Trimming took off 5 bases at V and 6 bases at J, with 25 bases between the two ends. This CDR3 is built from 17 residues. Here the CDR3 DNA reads TGTGCCAGCAGCACTACGAGCCCTTTGGGGGGAAACGCTGAAGCTTTCTTT. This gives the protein CASSTTSPLGGNAEAFF.

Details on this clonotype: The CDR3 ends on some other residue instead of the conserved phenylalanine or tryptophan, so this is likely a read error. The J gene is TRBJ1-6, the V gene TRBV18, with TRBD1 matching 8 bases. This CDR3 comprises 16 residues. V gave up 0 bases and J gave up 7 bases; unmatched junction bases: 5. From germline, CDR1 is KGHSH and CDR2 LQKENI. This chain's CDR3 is CASSPPSRQGNSPLHL. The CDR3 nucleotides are TGTGCCAGCTCACCACCTTCTAGACAGGGGAATTCACCCCTCCACCTT.

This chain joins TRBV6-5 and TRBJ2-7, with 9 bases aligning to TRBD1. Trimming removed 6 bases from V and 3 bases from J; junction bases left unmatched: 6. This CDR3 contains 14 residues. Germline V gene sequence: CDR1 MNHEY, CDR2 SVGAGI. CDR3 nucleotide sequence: TGTGCCAGCAGAAACAGGGGGCCCCACTACGAGCAGTACTTC. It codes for CASRNRGPHYEQYF.

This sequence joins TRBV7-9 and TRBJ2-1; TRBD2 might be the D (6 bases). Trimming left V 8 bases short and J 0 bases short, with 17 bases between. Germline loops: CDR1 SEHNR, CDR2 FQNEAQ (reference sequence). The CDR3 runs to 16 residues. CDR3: CASPGLADSSYNEQFF. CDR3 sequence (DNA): TGTGCCAGCCCGGGGTTAGCGGATAGCTCCTACAATGAGCAGTTCTTC.

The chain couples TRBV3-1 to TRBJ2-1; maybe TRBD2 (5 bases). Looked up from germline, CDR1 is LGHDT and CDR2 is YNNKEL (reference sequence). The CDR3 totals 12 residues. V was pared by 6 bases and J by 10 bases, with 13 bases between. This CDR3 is CASSVLVGEQFF. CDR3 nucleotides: TGTGCCAGCAGTGTACTAGTAGGCGAGCAGTTCTTC.

CDR3 in amino acids: CASSGKREGHNEQFF. Written as DNA, the CDR3 is TGTGCCAGCAGTGGTAAGCGGGAGGGCCACAATGAGCAGTTCTTC. The chain employs TRBV27 and TRBJ2-1, with 10 bases that match TRBD2. Per the germline V gene, CDR1 is MNHEY and CDR2 is SMNVEV (reference sequence). Trimming took 5 bases from V and 5 from J; bases not matched to a gene: 6. This CDR3 is built from 15 residues.

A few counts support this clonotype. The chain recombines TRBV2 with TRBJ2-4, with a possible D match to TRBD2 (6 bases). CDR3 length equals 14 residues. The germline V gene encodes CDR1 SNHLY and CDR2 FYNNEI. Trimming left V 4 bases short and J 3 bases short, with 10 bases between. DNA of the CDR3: TGTGCCAGCAGTGTAAGGGGAGGCAAAAACATTCAGTACTTC. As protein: CASSVRGGKNIQYF.

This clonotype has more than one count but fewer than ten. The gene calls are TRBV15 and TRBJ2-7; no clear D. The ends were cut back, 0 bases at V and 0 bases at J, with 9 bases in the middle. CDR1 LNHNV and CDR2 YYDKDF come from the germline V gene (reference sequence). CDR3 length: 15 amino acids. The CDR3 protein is CATSRDGLSSYEQYF. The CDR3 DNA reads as TGTGCCACCAGCAGAGATGGGCTAAGCTCCTACGAGCAGTACTTC.

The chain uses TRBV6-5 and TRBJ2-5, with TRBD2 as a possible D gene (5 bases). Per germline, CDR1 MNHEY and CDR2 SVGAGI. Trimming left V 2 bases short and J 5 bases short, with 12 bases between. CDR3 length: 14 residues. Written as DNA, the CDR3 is TGTGCCAGCAGTTACATTGAGGGTGGGGAGACCCAGTACTTC. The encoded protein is CASSYIEGGETQYF.

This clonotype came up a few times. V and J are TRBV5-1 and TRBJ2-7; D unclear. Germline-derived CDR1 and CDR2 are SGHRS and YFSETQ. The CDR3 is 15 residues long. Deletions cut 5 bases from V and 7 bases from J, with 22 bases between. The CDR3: CASSKSTKDAREQYF. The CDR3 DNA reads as TGCGCCAGCAGTAAGTCTACCAAGGACGCTAGGGAGCAGTACTTC. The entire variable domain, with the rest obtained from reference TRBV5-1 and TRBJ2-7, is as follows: KAGVTQTPRYLIKTRGQQVTLSCSPISGHRSVSWYQQTPGQGLQFLFEYFSETQRNKGNFPGRFSGRQFSNSRSEMNVSTLELGDSALYLCASSKSTKDAREQYFGPGTRLTVT.

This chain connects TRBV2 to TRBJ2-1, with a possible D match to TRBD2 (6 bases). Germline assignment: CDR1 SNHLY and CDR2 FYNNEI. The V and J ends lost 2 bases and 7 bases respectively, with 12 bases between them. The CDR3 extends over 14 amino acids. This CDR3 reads CASSEQLAFNEQFF. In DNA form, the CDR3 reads TGTGCCAGCAGTGAACAGCTAGCGTTTAATGAGCAGTTCTTC. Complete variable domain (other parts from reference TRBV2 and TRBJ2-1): EPEVTQTPSHQVTQMGQEVILRCVPISNHLYFYWYRQILGQKVEFLVSFYNNEISEKSEIFDDQFSVERPDGSNFTLKIRSTKLEDSAMYFCASSEQLAFNEQFFGPGTRLTVL.

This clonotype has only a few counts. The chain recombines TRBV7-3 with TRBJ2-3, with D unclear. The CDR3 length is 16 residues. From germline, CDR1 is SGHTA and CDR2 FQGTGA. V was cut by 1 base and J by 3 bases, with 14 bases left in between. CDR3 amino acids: CASSLRPGLDTDTQYF. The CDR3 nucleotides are TGTGCCAGCAGCTTAAGGCCTGGGCTAGATACAGATACGCAGTATTTT. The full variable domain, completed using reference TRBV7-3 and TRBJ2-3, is GAGVSQTPSNKVTEKGKYVELRCDPISGHTALYWYRQSLGQGPEFLIYFQGTGAADDSGLPNDRFFAVRPEGSVSTLKIQRTERGDSAVYLCASSLRPGLDTDTQYFGPGTRLTVL.

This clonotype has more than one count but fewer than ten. The CDR3 sequence is CASEASGTGEQYF. In DNA, the CDR3 is TGTGCCAGCGAGGCTAGCGGGACGGGGGAGCAGTACTTC. J is TRBJ2-7 and V is TRBV2; TRBD2 matches 9 bases. V lost 8 bases, J lost 7 bases, and 9 bases stayed unmatched. In germline, CDR1 is SNHLY, CDR2 FYNNEI. The CDR3 is 13 amino acids.

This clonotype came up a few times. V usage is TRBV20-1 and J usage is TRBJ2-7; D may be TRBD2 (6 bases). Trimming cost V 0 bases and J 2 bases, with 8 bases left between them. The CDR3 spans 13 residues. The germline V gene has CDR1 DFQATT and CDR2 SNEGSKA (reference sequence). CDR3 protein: CSARDGGPYEQYF. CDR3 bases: TGCAGTGCTAGAGACGGAGGGCCCTACGAGCAGTACTTC.

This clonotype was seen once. The DNA of the CDR3 is TGTGCCAGCAGCAGTTACGGTGGAAACACCATATATTTT. Amino acid sequence: CASSSYGGNTIYF. V gene TRBV3-1 combines with J gene TRBJ1-3; D ambiguous. Germline CDR1 reads LGHDT; CDR2 reads YNNKEL (reference sequence). The V and J ends lost 5 bases and 3 bases respectively, with 8 bases between them. CDR3 length equals 13 residues.

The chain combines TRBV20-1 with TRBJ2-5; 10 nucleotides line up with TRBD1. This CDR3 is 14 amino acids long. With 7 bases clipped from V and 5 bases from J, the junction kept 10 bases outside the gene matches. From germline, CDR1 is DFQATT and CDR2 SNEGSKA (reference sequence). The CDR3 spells CSVPGQGSRETQYF. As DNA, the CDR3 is TGCAGTGTCCCGGGACAGGGGTCACGGGAGACCCAGTACTTC.